This entry is about one TCR beta chain. TCRdb's table, derived via immunoSEQ multiplex PCR, lists solely in-frame clones and lacks some. Here the sample spans around 130,000 clones, 90% being singletons. This CDR3 has 13 residues. Trimming shortened V by 8 bases and J by 6 bases, and 16 bases separated the two germline ends. Germline loops: CDR1 SGHTA, CDR2 FQGNSA. This sample is drawn from a study of blood T cell repertoires in COVID-19. Overall study: Collection of acute and convalescent COVID-19 samples took place in the United States, Italy and Spain. From T cells, B-cell-depleted T cells, or PBMCs came the material, which was cDNA or gDNA.

This sequence joins TRBV7-2 and TRBJ1-1, with D perhaps matching TRBD1 (5 bases). The TCR comes from a man aged 45-60 years with active COVID-19. Sequences were obtained from peripheral blood. CDR3 amino acids: CASSQAGDAEAFF. For the CDR3, the DNA is TGTGCCAGCTCCCAGGCGGGGGACGCTGAAGCTTTCTTT.